This T cell receptor (beta chain) is drawn from a study of shared clonotypes between healthy human individuals. V gave up 2 bases and J gave up 1 base, with 3 bases separating them. The CDR3 has 12 amino acids. The germline V gene has CDR1 SGHRS and CDR2 YFSETQ. Method: immunoSEQ multiplex PCR; TCRdb's copy keeps in-frame clones and lacks some. The data contain roughly 1,100,000 clones, about 70% of them singletons. With respect to this clone: Other DNA sequences of this sample code for an identical CDR3.

V is TRBV5-1 and J is TRBJ1-1; no firm D call. The clonotype comes from a man in his late teens or twenties in good health. The specimen sequenced was memory CD4+ T cells sorted from blood. The subset here: CD45RA-negative fraction. CDR3 bases: TGCGCCAGCAGCTTTGGGAACACTGAAGCTTTCTTT. Amino acids: CASSFGNTEAFF.